Presented here are 20 T cell receptor beta chains from one specimen sequenced in a study of T cell clonality in common variable immunodeficiency (dated by TCRdb to about 2015). Preparation of the library involved the immunoSEQ multiplex PCR assay. The clones in this table, taken by TCRdb from immuneACCESS, are in-frame only. Not every clone is retained; where verified, under half of the shortfall comes from an unresolved V gene, and the cause of the rest is unknown. There are approximately 34,000 clones in this sample, and none of them is a singleton. The ten most abundant clones make up under 3% of the sample. Sequencing was performed on peripheral blood mononuclear cells. The receptors stem from a person aged 18 to 75 in good health.

This clone was seen at least ten times. The read ends 3 residues shy of where the CDR3 ends; the end is completed using the germline J gene. This sequence joins TRBV4-1 and TRBJ2-1, with TRBD1 matching 11 bases. The junction had 5 bases not matched to a gene; V was cut back by 0 bases and J by 4 bases. The CDR3 extends over 17 amino acids. CDR1 MGHRA and CDR2 YSYEKL come from the germline V gene. This chain's CDR3 is CASSQDSGDRGYNEQFF. Incomplete CDR3 DNA: TGCGCCAGCAGCCAAGATAGTGGGGACAGGGGGTACAATGAG.

This clone was counted ten times or more. The read stops 3 residues short of the end of the CDR3; the missing end is completed from the germline J gene. V is TRBV20-1 and J is TRBJ2-3; tentatively, D is TRBD1 (6 bases). This CDR3 is 13 amino acids long. Germline CDR1 DFQATT, CDR2 SNEGSKA (reference sequence). This CDR3 reads CSYGQPSKDTQYF. The covered CDR3 bases are TGCAGCTACGGACAGCCATCTAAAGATACG.

This clone was seen at least ten times. The read ends 3 residues shy of where the CDR3 ends; the end is completed using the germline J gene. The chain carries TRBV28 and TRBJ1-5; a possible D gene is TRBD1 (5 bases). Between the trimmed V and J ends, which lost 8 bases and 1 base, there was a span of 9 bases. Germline assignment: CDR1 MDHEN and CDR2 SYDVKM. This CDR3 spans 13 amino acids. The CDR3: CASCTGSNQPQHF. The part of the CDR3 DNA that was read is TGTGCCAGCTGTACAGGCAGCAATCAGCCC. The full variable domain, with the rest looked up from reference TRBV28 and TRBJ1-5, is DVKVTQSSRYLVKRTGEKVFLECVQDMDHENMFWYRQDPGLGLRLIYFSYDVKMKEKGDIPEGYSVSREKKERFSLILESASTNQTSMYLCASCTGSNQPQHFGDGTRLSIL.

This clone was found many times. The CDR3 is CSARGTSGINEQFF. CDR3 bases read: TGCAGTGCTAGAGGGACTAGCGGGATCAATGAG. This chain uses TRBV20-1 with TRBJ2-1, with TRBD2 identical over 12 bases. The missing CDR3 end, 3 residues past where the read stops, is filled in from the germline J gene. The CDR3 consists of 14 residues. The germline V gene has CDR1 DFQATT and CDR2 SNEGSKA (reference sequence). After removal of 1 base from V and 6 bases from J, the junction contained 1 base not matched to a gene.

This clone showed up many times. The CDR3 end falls 3 residues outside the read, so it is completed with the germline J gene. The J gene is TRBJ2-3, the V gene TRBV20-1; TRBD2 matches at 13 bases. The CDR3 totals 16 residues. Germline V gene data show CDR1 as DFQATT and CDR2 as SNEGSKA (reference sequence). J lost 8 bases, V lost 3 bases, and 11 bases had no gene match. This chain's CDR3 is CSARAPGLAGIGTQYF. The CDR3 bases that were read are TGCAGTGCTAGGGCGCCGGGACTAGCGGGAATAGGTACG.

Ten or more counts support this clone. The CDR3 DNA, read in part, is TGTGCCAGCAGCGTGAGTGCGGGGGGCACAGATACG. Translated: CASSVSAGGTDT. The full CDR3 sequence reads CASSVSAGGTDTQYF. The rearrangement uses TRBV9 and TRBJ2-3; 7 positions agree with TRBD2. The sequenced fragment ends 3 residues before the CDR3 boundary, so the rest is inferred from the germline J gene. CDR1 and CDR2 from the germline V gene are SGDLS and YYNGEE. The CDR3 loop spans 15 amino acids. The trim removed 2 bases at V and 1 base at J, leaving 4 bases unmatched.

The CDR3 is CASSPYPGSGTGAEDTQYF. Incomplete CDR3 DNA: TGTGCCAGCTCACCATATCCCGGGTCCGGGACAGGGGCGGAAGATACG. The J gene is TRBJ2-3, the V gene TRBV18, with 10 bases fitting TRBD1. The DNA ends 3 residues before the CDR3 does, and the rest of the CDR3 is filled in from the germline J gene. CDR1 is KGHSH, CDR2 LQKENI, per germline. This CDR3 is built from 19 residues. J lost 5 bases, V lost 2 bases, and 16 bases had no gene match.

In this sample, this clone turned up many times. CDR3 in amino acids: CASSQGDSKYGYTF. The part of the CDR3 DNA that was read is TGTGCCAGCAGCCAAGGGGACAGTAAGTATGGC. The chain couples TRBV14 to TRBJ1-2; 7 nucleotides match TRBD1. The read halts 3 residues ahead of the CDR3 end, with the missing end drawn from the germline J gene. Germline V gene sequence: CDR1 SGHDN, CDR2 FVKESK. This CDR3 has 14 residues. V lost 1 base, J lost 5 bases, and 4 bases stayed unmatched.

This clone showed up many times. Read sequence stops 3 residues before the CDR3 end, and the germline J gene provides the missing end. The chain employs TRBV20-1 and TRBJ2-7; weak D call: TRBD1 (6 bases). This CDR3 is built from 13 residues. From germline, CDR1 is DFQATT and CDR2 SNEGSKA (reference sequence). Between the trimmed V and J ends, which lost 6 bases and 2 bases, there was a span of 14 bases. The CDR3 loop is CSAPDRTTYEQYF. The CDR3 bases that were read are TGCAGTGCCCCTGACAGGACAACCTACGAG.

This clone occurred many times. The read is 3 residues too short to cover the CDR3 end, so that end is filled in from the germline J gene. Other DNA sequences of this sample code for an identical CDR3. The chain joins TRBV5-1 to TRBJ2-1, with 10 bases matching TRBD2. CDR3 length equals 15 residues. Unmatched junction bases numbered 5, after V lost 3 bases and J lost 5 bases. Germline V CDR1 and CDR2: SGHRS, YFSETQ. The CDR3 reads CASSSPSGRNNEQFF. CDR3 DNA (partial): TGCGCCAGCAGCTCCCCTAGCGGGAGAAACAATGAG.

This clone was counted at least ten times. Coverage ceases 3 residues before the CDR3 finishes, and the germline J gene fills in the end. The chain couples TRBV7-9 to TRBJ2-2; D possibly corresponds to TRBD1 (6 bases). V was shortened by 5 bases and J by 5 bases, with 9 bases between the two germline ends. This CDR3 region has 13 residues. The germline V gene encodes CDR1 SEHNR and CDR2 FQNEAQ (reference sequence). The CDR3 loop reads CASSTTGTGELFF. The sequenced part of the CDR3 DNA is TGTGCCAGCAGCACCACAGGGACCGGGGAG.

Many counts were recorded for this clone. The CDR3 goes on 3 residues after the read ends, and that part is filled in from the germline J gene. This chain joins TRBV4-1 and TRBJ2-7, with 10 bases fitting TRBD2. Trimming took 4 bases from V and 3 from J; bases not matched to a gene: 9. The V gene's germline CDR1 is MGHRA and CDR2 YSYEKL. This CDR3 is built from 16 residues. The covered CDR3 bases are TGCGCCAGCAGCCGGAACTTAGCGGGAGGAGACTACGAG. Residues: CASSRNLAGGDYE. From start to end, the CDR3 is CASSRNLAGGDYEQYF.

This clone was picked up many times. The read terminates 3 residues ahead of where the CDR3 ends, so the germline J gene completes it. V gene TRBV19 combines with J gene TRBJ2-1; 7 bases agree with TRBD2. Germline lookup yields CDR1 LNHDA and CDR2 SQIVND (reference sequence). This CDR3 is 17 amino acids long. The V gene end was trimmed by 3 bases and the J gene end by 3 bases; junction bases not matched to a gene: 11. Partial CDR3 DNA: TGTGCCAGTAGTATCCGCTCAGTCGCGGGGGACTACAATGAG. Protein sequence: CASSIRSVAGDYNE. The full-length CDR3 reads as CASSIRSVAGDYNEQFF.

Ten or more counts support this clone. Germline is not matched at one junction end, which may reflect a read error. The read gets to within 3 residues of the CDR3 end, and the germline J gene fills in the rest. The chain uses TRBV18 and TRBJ1-1; D ambiguous. The CDR3 has 13 residues. CDR1 is KGHSH, CDR2 LQKENI, per germline. This CDR3 is CGSSLGLNTEAFF. The sequenced part of the CDR3 DNA is TGTGGCAGCTCACTAGGGCTAAACACTGAA.

In this sample, this clone turned up many times. The CDR3 end lies 3 residues beyond the end of the read and is filled in from the germline J gene. The chain recombines TRBV10-3 with TRBJ1-5; 7 nucleotides align to TRBD1. CDR1 and CDR2 (germline): ENHRY, SYGVKD. J gave up 1 base and V 8 bases, and 5 bases lay outside the gene matches. This CDR3 spans 14 amino acids. CDR3 sequence: CAIVWDSSNQPQHF. CDR3 DNA, as far as it was read: TGTGCCATCGTCTGGGACAGCAGCAATCAGCCC.

This clone was picked up many times. The sequenced fragment ends 3 residues before the CDR3 boundary, so the rest is inferred from the germline J gene. The chain carries TRBV5-1 and TRBJ2-5, with TRBD1 matching 7 bases. In germline, CDR1 is SGHRS, CDR2 YFSETQ. The V gene end was trimmed by 4 bases and the J gene end by 2 bases; junction bases not matched to a gene: 8. This CDR3 region has 15 residues. The part of the CDR3 DNA that was read is TGCGCCAGCAGCACAGACAGGGTCGGACAAGAGACC. Amino acids: CASSTDRVGQET. The entire CDR3 is CASSTDRVGQETQYF.

This clone appeared a few times. The read comes to an end 3 residues before the CDR3 does, leaving the germline J gene to fill in the end. The V gene is TRBV30, the J gene TRBJ1-1, with 7 bases fitting TRBD1. Germline trimming cut 3 bases from V and 6 bases from J; bases unmatched to any gene: 13. CDR1 and CDR2 from the germline V gene are GTSNPN and SVGIG (reference sequence). This CDR3 is 15 amino acids long. The CDR3 bases that were read are TGTGCCTGGAGGAGGACGGGACAGTTATTTTCTGAA. Encoded protein: CAWRRTGQLFSE. The whole CDR3 sequence is CAWRRTGQLFSEAFF.

This clone was seen many times. The read gets to within 3 residues of the CDR3 end, and the germline J gene fills in the rest. V is TRBV2 and J is TRBJ2-2, with D possibly matching TRBD1 (5 bases). From germline, CDR1 is SNHLY and CDR2 FYNNEI. There are 14 residues in the CDR3. The V and J ends lost 4 bases and 1 base respectively, with 7 bases between them. CDR3 bases read: TGTGCCAGCAGTGTCACAGGGAACACCGGGGAG. It translates to CASSVTGNTGE. Given in full, the CDR3 is CASSVTGNTGELFF.

This clone came up many times. Read data end 3 residues before the CDR3 end; the end is taken from the germline J gene. The chain recombines TRBV6-1 with TRBJ2-5, with 7 bases lining up with TRBD1. Per germline, CDR1 MNHNS and CDR2 SASEGT. The V and J ends lost 0 bases and 1 base, in that order; junction bases with no gene match: 2. The CDR3 has 15 amino acids. CDR3 in amino acids: CASSEAAGGQETQYF. CDR3 bases read: TGTGCCAGCAGTGAAGCAGCAGGGGGCCAAGAGACC.

This clone was detected many times. The read finishes 3 residues shy of the CDR3 end, and the germline J gene is used to complete it. The chain joins TRBV29-1 to TRBJ1-3; no reliable D call. Germline V gene data show CDR1 as SQVTM and CDR2 as ANQGSEA. The germline V and J ends were trimmed by 6 bases and 0 bases, with 6 bases remaining between them. The CDR3 totals 12 residues. CDR3 DNA, as far as it was read: TGCAGCGTGGCGGGCTCTGGAAACACC. As protein: CSVAGSGNT. The CDR3 as a whole reads CSVAGSGNTIYF.